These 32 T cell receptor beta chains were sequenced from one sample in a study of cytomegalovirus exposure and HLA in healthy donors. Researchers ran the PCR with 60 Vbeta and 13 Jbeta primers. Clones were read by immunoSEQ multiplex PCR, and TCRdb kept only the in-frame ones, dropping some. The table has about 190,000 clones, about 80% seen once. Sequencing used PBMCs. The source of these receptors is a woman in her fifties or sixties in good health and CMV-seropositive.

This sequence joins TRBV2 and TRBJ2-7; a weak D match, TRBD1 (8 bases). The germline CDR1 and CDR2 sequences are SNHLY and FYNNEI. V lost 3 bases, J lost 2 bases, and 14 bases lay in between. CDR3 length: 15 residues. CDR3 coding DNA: TGTGCCAGCAGTGATAACAGGGGGGGGCCCTACGAGCAGTACTTC. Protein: CASSDNRGGPYEQYF. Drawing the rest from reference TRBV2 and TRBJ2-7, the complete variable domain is EPEVTQTPSHQVTQMGQEVILRCVPISNHLYFYWYRQILGQKVEFLVSFYNNEISEKSEIFDDQFSVERPDGSNFTLKIRSTKLEDSAMYFCASSDNRGGPYEQYFGPGTRLTVT.

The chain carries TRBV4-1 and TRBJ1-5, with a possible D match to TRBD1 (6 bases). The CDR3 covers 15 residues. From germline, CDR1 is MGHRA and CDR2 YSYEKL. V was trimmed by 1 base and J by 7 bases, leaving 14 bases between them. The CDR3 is CASSQGEGERQPQHF. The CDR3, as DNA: TGCGCCAGCAGCCAAGGAGAGGGGGAGAGGCAGCCCCAGCATTTT.

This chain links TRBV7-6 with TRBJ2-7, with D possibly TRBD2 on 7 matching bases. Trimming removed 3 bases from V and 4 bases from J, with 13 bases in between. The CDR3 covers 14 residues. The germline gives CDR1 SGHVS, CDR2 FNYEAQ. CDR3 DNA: TGTGCCAGCAGCTTGAAGGGGGGGACGTACGAGCAGTACTTC. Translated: CASSLKGGTYEQYF. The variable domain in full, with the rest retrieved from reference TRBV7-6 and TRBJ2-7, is GAGVSQSPRYKVTKRGQDVALRCDPISGHVSLYWYRQALGQGPEFLTYFNYEAQQDKSGLPNDRFSAERPEGSISTLTIQRTEQRDSAMYRCASSLKGGTYEQYFGPGTRLTVT.

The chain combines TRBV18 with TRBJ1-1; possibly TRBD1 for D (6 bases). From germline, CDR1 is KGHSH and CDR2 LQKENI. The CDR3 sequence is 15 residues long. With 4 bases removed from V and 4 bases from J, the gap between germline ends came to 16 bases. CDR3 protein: CASSLNQQGPTEAFF. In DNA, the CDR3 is TGTGCCAGCTCACTAAACCAACAGGGACCCACTGAAGCTTTCTTT.

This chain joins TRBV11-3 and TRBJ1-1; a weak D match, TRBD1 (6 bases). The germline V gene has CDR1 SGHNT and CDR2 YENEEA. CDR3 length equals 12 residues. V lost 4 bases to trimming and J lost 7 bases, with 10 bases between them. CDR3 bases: TGTGCCAGCAGCTCCAGGGGCGGTGAAGCTTTCTTT. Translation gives CASSSRGGEAFF. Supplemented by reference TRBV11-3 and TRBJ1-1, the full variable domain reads EAGVVQSPRYKIIEKKQPVAFWCNPISGHNTLYWYLQNLGQGPELLIRYENEEAVDDSQLPKDRFSAERLKGVDSTLKIQPAELGDSAVYLCASSSRGGEAFFGQGTRLTVV.

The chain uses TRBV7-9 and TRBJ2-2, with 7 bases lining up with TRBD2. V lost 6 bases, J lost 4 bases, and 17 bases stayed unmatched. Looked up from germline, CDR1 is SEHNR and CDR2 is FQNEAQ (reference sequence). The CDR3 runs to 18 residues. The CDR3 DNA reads TGTGCCAGCAGGGGAGACCGGGACTACAGGCCGGTCACCGGGGAGCTGTTTTTT. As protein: CASRGDRDYRPVTGELFF.

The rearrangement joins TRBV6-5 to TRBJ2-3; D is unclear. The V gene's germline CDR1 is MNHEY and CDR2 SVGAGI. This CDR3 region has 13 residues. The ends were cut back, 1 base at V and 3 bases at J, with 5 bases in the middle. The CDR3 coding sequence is TGTGCCAGCAGTTACTTTAAAACAGATACGCAGTATTTT. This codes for CASSYFKTDTQYF.

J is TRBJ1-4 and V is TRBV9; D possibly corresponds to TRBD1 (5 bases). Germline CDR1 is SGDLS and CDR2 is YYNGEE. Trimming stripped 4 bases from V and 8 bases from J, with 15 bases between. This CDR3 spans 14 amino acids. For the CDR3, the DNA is TGTGCCAGCAGCCCGGGGGGAGGGGAGGAAAAACTGTTTTTT. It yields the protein CASSPGGGEEKLFF.

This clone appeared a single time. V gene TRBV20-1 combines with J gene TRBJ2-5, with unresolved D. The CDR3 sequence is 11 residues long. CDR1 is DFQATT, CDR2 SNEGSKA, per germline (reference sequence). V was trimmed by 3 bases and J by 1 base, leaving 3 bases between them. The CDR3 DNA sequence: TGCAGTGCTAGGGCCCAAGAGACCCAGTACTTC. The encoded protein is CSARAQETQYF.

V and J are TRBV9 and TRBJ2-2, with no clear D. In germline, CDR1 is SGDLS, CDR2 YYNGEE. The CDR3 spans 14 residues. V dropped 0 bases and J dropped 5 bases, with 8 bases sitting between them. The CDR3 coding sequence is TGTGCCAGCAGCGTAGGAGGTGGGACCGGGGAGCTGTTTTTT. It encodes CASSVGGGTGELFF.

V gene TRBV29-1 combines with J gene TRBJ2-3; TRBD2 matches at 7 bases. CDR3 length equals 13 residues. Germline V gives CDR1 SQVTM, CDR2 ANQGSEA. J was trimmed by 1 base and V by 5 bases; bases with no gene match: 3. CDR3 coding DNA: TGCAGCGTTCGGGGGGTAGGCACAGATACGCAGTATTTT. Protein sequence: CSVRGVGTDTQYF.

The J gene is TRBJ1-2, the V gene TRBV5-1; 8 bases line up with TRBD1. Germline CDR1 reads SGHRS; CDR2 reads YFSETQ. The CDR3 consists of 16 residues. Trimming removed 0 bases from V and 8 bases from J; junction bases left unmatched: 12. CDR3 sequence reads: CASSLEAPGQGRGYTF. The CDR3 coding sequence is TGCGCCAGCAGCTTGGAAGCCCCCGGACAGGGTCGGGGCTACACCTTC.

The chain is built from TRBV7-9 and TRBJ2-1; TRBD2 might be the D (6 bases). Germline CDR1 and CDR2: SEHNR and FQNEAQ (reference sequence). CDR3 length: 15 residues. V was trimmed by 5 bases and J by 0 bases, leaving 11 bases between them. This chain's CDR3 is CASSPGGSSYNEQFF. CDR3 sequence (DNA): TGTGCCAGCAGCCCTGGGGGGAGCTCCTACAATGAGCAGTTCTTC.

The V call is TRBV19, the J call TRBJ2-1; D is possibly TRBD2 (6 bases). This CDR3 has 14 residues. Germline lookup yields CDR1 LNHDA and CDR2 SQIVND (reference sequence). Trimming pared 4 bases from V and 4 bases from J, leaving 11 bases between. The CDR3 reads CASSTPGLYNEQFF. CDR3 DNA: TGTGCCAGTAGTACACCGGGACTGTACAATGAGCAGTTCTTC.

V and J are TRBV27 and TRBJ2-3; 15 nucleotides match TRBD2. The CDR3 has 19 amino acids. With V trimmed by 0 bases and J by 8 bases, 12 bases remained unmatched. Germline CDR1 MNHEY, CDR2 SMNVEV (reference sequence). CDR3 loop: CASSLSPLGLAGGAATQYF. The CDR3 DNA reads TGTGCCAGCAGTTTATCCCCTCTGGGACTAGCGGGGGGTGCAGCTACGCAGTATTTT.

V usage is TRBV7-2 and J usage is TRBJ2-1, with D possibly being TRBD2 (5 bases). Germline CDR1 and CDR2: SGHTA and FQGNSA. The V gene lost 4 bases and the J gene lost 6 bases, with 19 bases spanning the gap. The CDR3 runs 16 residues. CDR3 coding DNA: TGTGCCAGCAGCTCTGAGGGTAGCGTCATTGCCAATGAGCAGTTCTTC. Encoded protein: CASSSEGSVIANEQFF.

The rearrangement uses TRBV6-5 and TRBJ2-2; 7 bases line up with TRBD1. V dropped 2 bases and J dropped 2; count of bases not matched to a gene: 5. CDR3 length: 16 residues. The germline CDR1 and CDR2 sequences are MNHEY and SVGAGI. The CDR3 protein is CASSYPRDSNTGELFF. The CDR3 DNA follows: TGTGCCAGCAGTTACCCCCGGGACAGCAACACCGGGGAGCTGTTTTTT.

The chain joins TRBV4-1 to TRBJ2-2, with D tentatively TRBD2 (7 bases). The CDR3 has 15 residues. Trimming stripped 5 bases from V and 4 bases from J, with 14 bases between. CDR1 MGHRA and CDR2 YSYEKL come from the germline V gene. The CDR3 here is CASSWEAGATGELFF. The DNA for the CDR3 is TGCGCCAGCAGCTGGGAGGCGGGGGCCACCGGGGAGCTGTTTTTT.

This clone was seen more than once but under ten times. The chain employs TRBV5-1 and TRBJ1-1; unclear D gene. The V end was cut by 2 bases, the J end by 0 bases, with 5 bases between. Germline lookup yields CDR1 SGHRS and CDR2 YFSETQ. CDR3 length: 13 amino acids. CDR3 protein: CASSFRLNTEAFF. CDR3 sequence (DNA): TGCGCCAGCAGCTTTCGGTTGAACACTGAAGCTTTCTTT.

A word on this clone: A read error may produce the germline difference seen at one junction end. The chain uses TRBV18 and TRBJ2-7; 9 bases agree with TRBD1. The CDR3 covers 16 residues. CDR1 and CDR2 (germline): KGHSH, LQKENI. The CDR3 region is CASPPETGTGRHEQYF. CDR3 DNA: TGTGCCAGCCCACCAGAGACCGGGACAGGGAGACACGAGCAGTACTTC.

The CDR3, as DNA: TGTGCCAGCACAGGGGAAGGTTATGGCTACACCTTC. Amino acid sequence: CASTGEGYGYTF. The chain recombines TRBV2 with TRBJ1-2; possible D gene TRBD1, 6 bases. Germline CDR1 SNHLY, CDR2 FYNNEI. Deletions cut 7 bases from V and 5 bases from J, with 11 bases between. The CDR3 consists of 12 residues.

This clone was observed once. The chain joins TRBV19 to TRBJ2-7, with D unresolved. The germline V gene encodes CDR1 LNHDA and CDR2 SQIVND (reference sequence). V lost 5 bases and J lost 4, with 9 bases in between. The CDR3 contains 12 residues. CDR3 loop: CASSPTGYEQYF. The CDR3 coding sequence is TGTGCCAGTAGTCCCACCGGGTACGAGCAGTACTTC.

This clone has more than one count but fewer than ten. In DNA, the CDR3 is TGCGCCAGCAGCCAAGATGAGGGGGTGAACACTGAAGCTTTCTTT. As protein: CASSQDEGVNTEAFF. The V gene is TRBV4-1, the J gene TRBJ1-1; D perhaps matches TRBD1 (6 bases). CDR3 length: 15 residues. The V end lost 0 bases, the J end lost 0 bases, and 8 bases lay between the germline ends. Germline-derived CDR1 and CDR2 are MGHRA and YSYEKL.

In nucleotides, the CDR3 is TGTGCCAGCAGATGGACCGGGACAGGGGTCTACGAGCAGTACTTC. Translation gives CASRWTGTGVYEQYF. The chain links TRBV7-6 to TRBJ2-5; 10 bases agree with TRBD1. The last part of the DNA fits TRBJ2-7 better; the J call may be wrong. Germline CDR1 reads SGHVS; CDR2 reads FNYEAQ. This CDR3 spans 15 amino acids.

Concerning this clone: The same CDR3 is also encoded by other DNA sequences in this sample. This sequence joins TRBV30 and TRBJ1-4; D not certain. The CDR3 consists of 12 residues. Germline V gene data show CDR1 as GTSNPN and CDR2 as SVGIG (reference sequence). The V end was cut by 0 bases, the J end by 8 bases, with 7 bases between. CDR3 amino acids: CAWSVLREKLFF. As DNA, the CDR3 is TGTGCCTGGAGTGTCCTGCGAGAAAAACTGTTTTTT.

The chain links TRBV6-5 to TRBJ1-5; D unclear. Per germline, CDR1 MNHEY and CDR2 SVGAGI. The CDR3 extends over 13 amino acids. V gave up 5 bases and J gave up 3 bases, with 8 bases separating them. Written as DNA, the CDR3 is TGTGCCAGCAGTGAGGCCAACAATCAGCCCCAGCATTTT. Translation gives CASSEANNQPQHF.

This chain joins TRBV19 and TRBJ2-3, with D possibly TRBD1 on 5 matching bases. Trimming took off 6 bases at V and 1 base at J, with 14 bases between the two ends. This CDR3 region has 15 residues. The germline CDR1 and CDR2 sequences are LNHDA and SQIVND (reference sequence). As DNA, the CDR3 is TGTGCCAGTAGCGAAGGGGCCTTGGGCACAGATACGCAGTATTTT. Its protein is CASSEGALGTDTQYF. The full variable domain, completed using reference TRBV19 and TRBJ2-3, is DGGITQSPKYLFRKEGQNVTLSCEQNLNHDAMYWYRQDPGQGLRLIYYSQIVNDFQKGDIAEGYSVSREKKESFPLTVTSAQKNPTAFYLCASSEGALGTDTQYFGPGTRLTVL.

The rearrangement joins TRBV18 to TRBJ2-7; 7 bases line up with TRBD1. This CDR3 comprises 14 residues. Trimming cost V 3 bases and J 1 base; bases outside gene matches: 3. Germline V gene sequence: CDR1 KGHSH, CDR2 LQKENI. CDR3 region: CASSPDRRSYEQYF. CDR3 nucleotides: TGTGCCAGCTCACCGGACAGGAGATCCTACGAGCAGTACTTC. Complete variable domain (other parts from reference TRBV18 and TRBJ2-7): NAGVMQNPRHLVRRRGQEARLRCSPMKGHSHVYWYRQLPEEGLKFMVYLQKENIIDESGMPKERFSAEFPKEGPSILRIQQVVRGDSAAYFCASSPDRRSYEQYFGPGTRLTVT.

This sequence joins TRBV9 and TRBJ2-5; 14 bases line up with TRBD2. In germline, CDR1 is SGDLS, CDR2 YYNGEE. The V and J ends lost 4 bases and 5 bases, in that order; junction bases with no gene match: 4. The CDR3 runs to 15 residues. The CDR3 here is CASSSGTSGGETQYF. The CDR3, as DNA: TGTGCCAGCAGCTCCGGGACTAGCGGGGGCGAGACCCAGTACTTC.

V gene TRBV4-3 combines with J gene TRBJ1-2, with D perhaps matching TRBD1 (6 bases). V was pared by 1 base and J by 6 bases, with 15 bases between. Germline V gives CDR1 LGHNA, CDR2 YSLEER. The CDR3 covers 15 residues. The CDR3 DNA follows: TGCGCCAGCAGCCAAGTTGGGACAATGAGTGATGGCTACACCTTC. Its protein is CASSQVGTMSDGYTF.

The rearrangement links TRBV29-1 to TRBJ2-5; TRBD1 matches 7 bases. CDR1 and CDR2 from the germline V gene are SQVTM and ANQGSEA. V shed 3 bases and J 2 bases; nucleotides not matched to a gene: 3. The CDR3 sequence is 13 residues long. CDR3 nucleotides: TGCAGCGTTGATAGACAGGGACAAGAGACCCAGTACTTC. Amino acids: CSVDRQGQETQYF.

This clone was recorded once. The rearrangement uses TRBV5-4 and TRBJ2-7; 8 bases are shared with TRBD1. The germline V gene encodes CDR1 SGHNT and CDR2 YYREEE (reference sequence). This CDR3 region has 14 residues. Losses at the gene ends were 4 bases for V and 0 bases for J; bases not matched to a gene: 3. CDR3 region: CASSRDRTSYEQYF. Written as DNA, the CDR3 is TGTGCCAGCAGCCGGGACAGGACCTCCTACGAGCAGTACTTC.